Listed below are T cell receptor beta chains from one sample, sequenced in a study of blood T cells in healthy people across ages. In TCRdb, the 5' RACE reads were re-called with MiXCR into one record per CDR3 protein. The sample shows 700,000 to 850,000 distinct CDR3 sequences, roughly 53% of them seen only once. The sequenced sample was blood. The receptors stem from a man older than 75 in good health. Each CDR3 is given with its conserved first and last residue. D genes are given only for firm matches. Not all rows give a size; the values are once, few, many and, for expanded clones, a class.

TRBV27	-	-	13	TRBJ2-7	CASSPTLKGEQYF	TGTGCCAGCAGCCCAACCTTAAAAGGCGAGCAGTACTTC
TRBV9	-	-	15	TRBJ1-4	CASSVGGSFNEKLFF	TGTGCCAGCAGCGTAGGTGGAAGCTTTAATGAAAAACTGTTTTTT
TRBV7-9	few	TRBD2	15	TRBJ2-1	CASSLMGTSVIEQFF	TGTGCCAGCAGCTTAATGGGGACTAGCGTCATTGAGCAGTTCTTC
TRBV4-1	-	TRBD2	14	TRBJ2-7	CASSQVAGVREQYF	TGCGCCAGCAGCCAAGTAGCGGGAGTTCGAGAGCAGTACTTC
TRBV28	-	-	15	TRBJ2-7	CASSLVKGRSNEQYF	TGTGCCAGCAGTTTGGTAAAGGGAAGATCCAATGAGCAGTACTTC
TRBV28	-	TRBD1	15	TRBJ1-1	CASSPDRVWATEAFF	TGTGCCAGCAGTCCAGACAGGGTGTGGGCCACTGAAGCTTTCTTT
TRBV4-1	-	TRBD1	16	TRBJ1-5	CASSPHGTGANQPQHF	TGCGCCAGCAGCCCCCACGGGACAGGGGCTAATCAGCCCCAGCATTTT
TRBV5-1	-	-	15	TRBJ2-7	CASSLAGSLAAKQYF	TGCGCCAGCAGTTTGGCCGGTAGCCTGGCTGCCAAGCAGTACTTC
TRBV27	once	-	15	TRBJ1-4	CASRDKGATNEKLFF	TGTGCCAGCAGAGATAAGGGGGCAACTAATGAAAAACTGTTTTTT
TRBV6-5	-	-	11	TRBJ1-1	CASSGTAEAFF	TGTGCCAGCAGCGGGACCGCTGAAGCTTTCTTT
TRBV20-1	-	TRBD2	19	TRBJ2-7	CSAGGLAGGPGVSYNEQYF	TGCAGTGCTGGCGGACTAGCGGGAGGGCCTGGCGTGTCCTACAATGAGCAGTACTTC
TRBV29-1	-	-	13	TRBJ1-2	CSVILRTDYGYTF	TGCAGCGTTATCCTCCGGACCGACTATGGCTACACCTTC
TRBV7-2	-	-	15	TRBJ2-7	CASRPGLTGSYEQYF	TGTGCCAGCAGGCCCGGACTAACCGGCTCCTACGAGCAGTACTTC
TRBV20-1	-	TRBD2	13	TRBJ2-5	CSAWTSAQETQYF	TGCAGTGCTTGGACTAGCGCACAAGAGACCCAGTACTTC
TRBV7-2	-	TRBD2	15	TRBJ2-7	CASSAGGGITYEQYF	TGTGCCAGCAGCGCCGGGGGGGGCATTACCTACGAGCAGTACTTC
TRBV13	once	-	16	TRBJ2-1	CASSSILSFSYNEQFF	TGTGCCAGCAGCTCTATTTTGAGCTTCTCCTACAATGAGCAGTTCTTC
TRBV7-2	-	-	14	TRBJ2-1	CASSRSGIYNEQFF	TGTGCCAGCAGCCGCAGTGGCATCTACAATGAGCAGTTCTTC
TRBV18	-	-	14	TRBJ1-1	CASSYGHQNTEAFF	TGTGCCAGCTCATACGGACATCAGAACACTGAAGCTTTCTTT
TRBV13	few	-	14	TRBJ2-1	CASSSARAYNEQFF	TGTGCCAGCAGCTCGGCTAGGGCCTACAATGAGCAGTTCTTC
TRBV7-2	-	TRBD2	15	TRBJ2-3	CASSLRGGRADTQYF	TGTGCCAGCAGCTTAAGGGGCGGGAGGGCTGATACGCAGTATTTT
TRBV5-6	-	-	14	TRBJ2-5	CASSLATYSKTQYF	TGTGCCAGCAGCTTAGCAACCTATAGCAAGACCCAGTACTTC
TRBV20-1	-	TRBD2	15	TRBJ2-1	CSARPIAGVYNEQFF	TGCAGTGCTAGACCTATAGCGGGTGTCTACAATGAGCAGTTCTTC
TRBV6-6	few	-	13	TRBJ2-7	CASSPWEGGEQYF	TGTGCCAGCAGTCCCTGGGAAGGGGGCGAGCAGTACTTC
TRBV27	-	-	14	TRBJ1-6	CAIDGRVGNSPLHF	TGTGCCATCGATGGACGGGTGGGGAATTCACCCCTCCACTTT
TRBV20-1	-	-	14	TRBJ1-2	CSARNPGAGYGYTF	TGCAGTGCTAGAAACCCAGGGGCCGGCTATGGCTACACCTTC
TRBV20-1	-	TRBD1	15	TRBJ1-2	CSARDPIGQGYGYTF	TGCAGTGCTAGAGATCCCATAGGACAGGGCTATGGCTACACCTTC
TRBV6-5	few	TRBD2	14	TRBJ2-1	CASSRLAGDHEQFF	TGTGCCAGCAGCCGACTAGCGGGGGACCATGAGCAGTTCTTC
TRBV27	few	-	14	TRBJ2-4	CASSSVRAENIQYF	TGTGCCAGCAGTTCCGTGAGGGCTGAAAACATTCAGTACTTC
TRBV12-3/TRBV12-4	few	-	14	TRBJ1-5	CASSFGQGNQPQHF	TGTGCCAGCAGTTTCGGGCAGGGGAATCAGCCCCAGCATTTT
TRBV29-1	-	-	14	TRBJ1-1	CSVESKERETEAFF	TGCAGCGTTGAATCGAAGGAGAGGGAAACTGAAGCTTTCTTT
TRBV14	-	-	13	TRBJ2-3	CASSRRATDTQYF	TGTGCCAGCAGCCGGCGAGCCACAGATACGCAGTATTTT
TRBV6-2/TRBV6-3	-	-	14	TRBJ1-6	CASSIDKFNSPLHF	TGTGCCAGCAGTATCGATAAATTTAATTCACCCCTCCACTTT
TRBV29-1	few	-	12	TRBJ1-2	CSVNPRGRGYTF	TGCAGCGTTAATCCTAGGGGCCGTGGCTACACCTTC
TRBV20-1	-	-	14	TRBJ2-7	CSARGELARHEQYF	TGCAGTGCTAGAGGTGAACTAGCAAGACACGAGCAGTACTTC
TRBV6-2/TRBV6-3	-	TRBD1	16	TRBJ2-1	CASTDSGTVAYNEQFF	TGTGCCAGCACCGACTCCGGGACAGTTGCCTACAATGAGCAGTTCTTC
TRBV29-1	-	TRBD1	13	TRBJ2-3	CSVGGRSTDTQYF	TGCAGCGTAGGGGGCAGGAGCACAGATACGCAGTATTTT
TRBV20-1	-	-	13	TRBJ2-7	CSARTRGPYEQYF	TGCAGTGCTAGGACACGGGGCCCCTACGAGCAGTACTTC
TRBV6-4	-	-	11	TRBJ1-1	CASSDGLQAFF	TGTGCCAGCAGTGACGGGTTGCAAGCTTTCTTT
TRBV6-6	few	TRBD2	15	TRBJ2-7	CASSQGRGRTYEQYF	TGTGCCAGCAGCCAAGGGAGGGGACGAACCTACGAGCAGTACTTC
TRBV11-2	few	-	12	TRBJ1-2	CASSPLREGYTF	TGTGCCAGCAGCCCCCTCCGGGAGGGCTACACCTTC
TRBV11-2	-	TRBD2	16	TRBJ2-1	CASSLGPSGRANEQFF	TGTGCCAGCAGCTTAGGACCCAGCGGGAGGGCCAATGAGCAGTTCTTC
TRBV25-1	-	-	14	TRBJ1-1	CASSESPGVKEAFF	TGTGCCAGCAGTGAATCGCCAGGGGTTAAAGAGGCTTTCTTT
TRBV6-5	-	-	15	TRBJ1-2	CASSYLLGRVVGYTF	TGTGCCAGCAGTTACCTCCTGGGGAGGGTGGTTGGCTACACCTTC
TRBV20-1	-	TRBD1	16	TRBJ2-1	CSARPLWTGDSNEQFF	TGCAGTGCTAGACCTCTCTGGACAGGGGATTCCAATGAGCAGTTCTTC
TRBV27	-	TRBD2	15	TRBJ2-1	CASSLSEIAGFERFF	TGTGCCAGCAGTTTAAGCGAAATAGCGGGGTTTGAGCGGTTCTTC